These 30 T cell receptor beta chains were all obtained from the same sample, sequenced in a study of OX40 agonist ivuxolimab in advanced cancers. Produced via immunoSEQ multiplex PCR; TCRdb's table is partial and in-frame only. The sample gives about 46,000 clones, about 88% of which show up once; 12% is in the top ten. This specimen consisted of CD4+ or CD8+ T cells sorted from blood, obtained in a trial of the OX40 agonist ivuxolimab. These receptors all stem from an adult with an advanced solid tumor such as melanoma, head and neck, liver or kidney cancer.

The chain links TRBV11-2 to TRBJ2-5; TRBD1 is a possible D gene (6 bases). Germline CDR1 is SGHAT and CDR2 is FQNNGV. V dropped 1 base and J dropped 5 bases, with 20 bases sitting between them. This CDR3 has 17 residues. The CDR3 DNA reads as TGTGCCAGCAGCTTAGTCCAACAAACAGGGTTTGAGGAGACCCAGTACTTC. Translation gives CASSLVQQTGFEETQYF.

This chain connects TRBV10-3 to TRBJ2-1; TRBD2 agrees at 10 bases. This CDR3 spans 13 amino acids. With V trimmed by 4 bases and J by 8 bases, 2 bases remained unmatched. CDR1 is ENHRY and CDR2 is SYGVKD in the germline V gene. The CDR3 reads CAISASGGDEQFF. CDR3 bases: TGTGCCATCAGTGCTAGCGGGGGCGATGAGCAGTTCTTC.

This sequence joins TRBV28 and TRBJ1-1; 7 positions match TRBD1. Unmatched junction bases numbered 3, after V lost 5 bases and J lost 6 bases. Germline V CDR1 and CDR2: MDHEN, SYDVKM. The CDR3 loop spans 12 amino acids. CDR3 in DNA: TGTGCCAGCAGTGACAGGGCTTCTGAAGCTTTCTTT. Its translation: CASSDRASEAFF.

The rearrangement links TRBV25-1 to TRBJ2-5, with 7 bases matching TRBD2. The V segment lost 3 bases and the J segment 4 bases; nucleotides outside the gene matches: 8. Germline CDR1 is MGHDK and CDR2 is SYGVNS. The CDR3 is 15 amino acids. The CDR3 loop reads CASSDFRGEGETQYF. The CDR3 DNA reads as TGTGCCAGCAGTGATTTTCGGGGGGAGGGAGAGACCCAGTACTTC.

The chain is built from TRBV28 and TRBJ1-6, with 7 bases that match TRBD1. The germline V gene has CDR1 MDHEN and CDR2 SYDVKM. The CDR3 is 16 amino acids. V was pared by 7 bases and J by 3 bases, with 9 bases of the junction left unmatched. CDR3 loop: CASTLLGTVYNSPLHF. The CDR3 coding sequence is TGTGCCAGCACCCTACTCGGGACAGTCTATAATTCACCCCTCCACTTT. The complete variable domain, with remaining parts taken from reference TRBV28 and TRBJ1-6, reads DVKVTQSSRYLVKRTGEKVFLECVQDMDHENMFWYRQDPGLGLRLIYFSYDVKMKEKGDIPEGYSVSREKKERFSLILESASTNQTSMYLCASTLLGTVYNSPLHFGNGTRLTVT.

The genes are TRBV9 and TRBJ2-1, with TRBD2 matching 12 bases. CDR1 is SGDLS and CDR2 is YYNGEE in the germline V gene. This CDR3 comprises 17 residues. J lost 6 bases, V lost 0 bases, and 7 bases had no gene match. The CDR3 protein is CASSVVQGLAGSNEQFF. The CDR3 nucleotides are TGTGCCAGCAGCGTAGTCCAAGGACTAGCGGGGTCCAATGAGCAGTTCTTC. Complete variable domain (other parts from reference TRBV9 and TRBJ2-1): DSGVTQTPKHLITATGQRVTLRCSPRSGDLSVYWYQQSLDQGLQFLIQYYNGEERAKGNILERFSAQQFPDLHSELNLSSLELGDSALYFCASSVVQGLAGSNEQFFGPGTRLTVL.

This chain connects TRBV7-9 to TRBJ2-5; 8 bases fit TRBD1. The junction had 11 bases not matched to a gene; V was cut back by 3 bases and J by 5 bases. From germline, CDR1 is SEHNR and CDR2 FQNEAQ (reference sequence). This CDR3 is 16 amino acids long. The CDR3 bases are TGTGCCAGCAGCTTCTCACACAGGGGGAGTTCGGAGACCCAGTACTTC. Its protein is CASSFSHRGSSETQYF.

This chain connects TRBV30 to TRBJ1-4; weak D call: TRBD1 (6 bases). Trimming shortened V by 4 bases and J by 5 bases, and 17 bases separated the two germline ends. This CDR3 has 15 amino acids. The germline gives CDR1 GTSNPN, CDR2 SVGIG (reference sequence). For the CDR3, the DNA is TGTGCCTGGATTCCGAGGTGGGGGCAGAATGAAAAACTGTTTTTT. Residues: CAWIPRWGQNEKLFF. The full variable domain, with the rest looked up from reference TRBV30 and TRBJ1-4, is SQTIHQWPATLVQPVGSPLSLECTVEGTSNPNLYWYRQAAGRGLQLLFYSVGIGQISSEVPQNLSASRPQDRQFILSSKKLLLSDSGFYLCAWIPRWGQNEKLFFGSGTQLSVL.

The V gene is TRBV18, the J gene TRBJ1-1, with a weak D call TRBD1 (6 bases). The ends were cut back, 3 bases at V and 0 bases at J, with 11 bases in the middle. This CDR3 has 15 residues. Germline assignment: CDR1 KGHSH and CDR2 LQKENI. CDR3 region: CASSPWGTMNTEAFF. The CDR3 nucleotides read TGTGCCAGCTCACCTTGGGGGACAATGAACACTGAAGCTTTCTTT.

The V and J genes are TRBV28 and TRBJ1-6; D is unclear. CDR1 and CDR2 (germline): MDHEN, SYDVKM. Deletions cut 3 bases from V and 8 bases from J, with 5 bases between. The CDR3 sequence is 12 residues long. The CDR3 loop reads CASSFGDSPLHF. CDR3 nucleotide sequence: TGTGCCAGCAGTTTCGGGGATTCACCCCTCCACTTT. Using reference TRBV28 and TRBJ1-6 for the parts outside the CDR3, the full variable domain is DVKVTQSSRYLVKRTGEKVFLECVQDMDHENMFWYRQDPGLGLRLIYFSYDVKMKEKGDIPEGYSVSREKKERFSLILESASTNQTSMYLCASSFGDSPLHFGNGTRLTVT.

About this clone itself: Within the sample, other DNA sequences also encode this same CDR3. This chain connects TRBV7-2 to TRBJ2-7; 11 bases match TRBD2. The V and J ends lost 6 bases and 2 bases, in that order; junction bases with no gene match: 6. CDR3 length: 15 amino acids. In germline, CDR1 is SGHTA, CDR2 FQGNSA. Here the CDR3 DNA reads TGTGCCAGCAGTCCTCTAGCGGGGGGAGCCTACGAGCAGTACTTC. It codes for CASSPLAGGAYEQYF.

The V gene is TRBV28, the J gene TRBJ2-2; 9 positions match TRBD2. Germline V gives CDR1 MDHEN, CDR2 SYDVKM. Trimming at V came to 3 bases and at J to 5 bases, leaving 4 bases not matched to a gene. The CDR3 spans 15 residues. In nucleotides, the CDR3 is TGTGCCAGCAGTTTTGGGCTAGCGGGGACCGGGGAGCTGTTTTTT. It encodes CASSFGLAGTGELFF.

This chain connects TRBV6-4 to TRBJ1-2; D gene ambiguous. The germline V gene has CDR1 MRHNA and CDR2 SNTAGT. Trimming left V 0 bases short and J 10 bases short, with 9 bases between. CDR3 length: 12 amino acids. The CDR3 here is CASSDSGDIYTF. The CDR3, as DNA: TGTGCCAGCAGTGACTCAGGCGACATCTACACCTTC.

This chain joins TRBV4-1 and TRBJ1-1; D unresolved. The length of the CDR3 is 15 residues. The ends were cut back, 4 bases at V and 4 bases at J, with 16 bases in the middle. The V gene's germline CDR1 is MGHRA and CDR2 YSYEKL. CDR3 nucleotide sequence: TGCGCCAGCAGCCTCCTGGACGGAGGGAGCACTGAAGCTTTCTTT. It translates to CASSLLDGGSTEAFF.

The chain employs TRBV4-1 and TRBJ2-2; 7 bases agree with TRBD2. V was pared by 0 bases and J by 5 bases, with 0 bases of the junction left unmatched. Germline CDR1 and CDR2: MGHRA and YSYEKL. The CDR3 loop spans 14 amino acids. CDR3 DNA sequence: TGCGCCAGCAGCCAAGACGGGGGGACCGGGGAGCTGTTTTTT. Encoded protein: CASSQDGGTGELFF.

This sequence joins TRBV13 and TRBJ2-3, with 8 bases fitting TRBD1. Germline V CDR1 and CDR2: PRHDT, FYEKMQ (reference sequence). This CDR3 has 20 amino acids. With V trimmed by 0 bases and J by 2 bases, 16 bases remained unmatched. The CDR3, as DNA: TGTGCCAGCAGCTTAGGGACCCCGGACAGGGAAGAGGGGGCCACAGATACGCAGTATTTT. Translation gives CASSLGTPDREEGATDTQYF.

This clone was seen a handful of times. The chain has TRBV30 and TRBJ1-1; D perhaps matches TRBD1 (6 bases). Trimming cost V 0 bases and J 3 bases, with 8 bases left between them. Germline CDR1 and CDR2: GTSNPN and SVGIG (reference sequence). The CDR3 has 13 residues. CDR3 coding DNA: TGTGCCTGGAGTGTACAGGGACACACTGAAGCTTTCTTT. The encoded protein is CAWSVQGHTEAFF.

The V gene is TRBV7-6, the J gene TRBJ2-2, with TRBD1 matching 9 bases. The CDR3 has 16 residues. Looked up from germline, CDR1 is SGHVS and CDR2 is FNYEAQ. V dropped 5 bases and J dropped 5; count of bases not matched to a gene: 9. The CDR3 DNA is TGTGCCAGCAGCATGGGCCTGGGACAGGGTACCGGGGAGCTGTTTTTT. Translation gives CASSMGLGQGTGELFF.

This clone was seen more than once but under ten times. The V call is TRBV7-9, the J call TRBJ2-7; D is undetermined. V lost 1 base and J lost 4, with 8 bases in between. CDR1 and CDR2 from the germline V gene are SEHNR and FQNEAQ (reference sequence). The CDR3 covers 13 residues. The CDR3 is CASSLGDGYEQYF. In DNA form, the CDR3 reads TGTGCCAGCAGCTTAGGCGATGGGTACGAGCAGTACTTC. Full variable domain (remainder filled in from reference TRBV7-9 and TRBJ2-7): DTGVSQNPRHKITKRGQNVTFRCDPISEHNRLYWYRQTLGQGPEFLTYFQNEAQLEKSRLLSDRFSAERPKGSFSTLEIQRTEQGDSAMYLCASSLGDGYEQYFGPGTRLTVT.

This sequence joins TRBV4-1 and TRBJ2-5; 11 positions match TRBD2. V lost 3 bases and J lost 2; bases outside the gene matches: 8. CDR3 size: 17 residues. CDR1 is MGHRA, CDR2 YSYEKL, per germline. CDR3 sequence (DNA): TGCGCCAGCAGCCATGGACCGGGACTAGCGGATCAAGAGACCCAGTACTTC. Translating gives CASSHGPGLADQETQYF.

The chain joins TRBV9 to TRBJ2-2; tentative D call: TRBD2 (6 bases). This CDR3 has 15 residues. The ends were cut back, 0 bases at V and 2 bases at J, with 8 bases in the middle. CDR1 is SGDLS and CDR2 is YYNGEE in the germline V gene. For the CDR3, the DNA is TGTGCCAGCAGCGTAGCGGAGGGAAACACCGGGGAGCTGTTTTTT. This gives the protein CASSVAEGNTGELFF.

The chain links TRBV4-1 to TRBJ1-4, with D uncertain. The CDR3 has 12 residues. Germline assignment: CDR1 MGHRA and CDR2 YSYEKL. The ends were cut back, 11 bases at V and 8 bases at J, with 15 bases in the middle. This CDR3 reads CASSPLDEKLFF. In nucleotides, the CDR3 is TGCGCCTCCAGCCCCCTAGACGAAAAACTGTTTTTT.

V and J are TRBV9 and TRBJ2-7; no firm D call. This CDR3 is built from 16 residues. Germline CDR1 reads SGDLS; CDR2 reads YYNGEE. V lost 4 bases and J lost 2, with 19 bases in between. CDR3 DNA: TGTGCCAGCAGCCCCAATGGAGCATCTCGTCCCTACGAGCAGTACTTC. This gives the protein CASSPNGASRPYEQYF.

This chain connects TRBV4-1 to TRBJ1-1; 9 nucleotides align to TRBD1. Per germline, CDR1 MGHRA and CDR2 YSYEKL. Losses at the gene ends were 0 bases for V and 4 bases for J; bases not matched to a gene: 3. CDR3 size: 15 residues. The CDR3 spells CASSQDDRGGTEAFF. The CDR3 DNA reads as TGCGCCAGCAGCCAAGACGACAGGGGGGGCACTGAAGCTTTCTTT.

The chain uses TRBV4-3 and TRBJ2-7; D possibly corresponds to TRBD1 (6 bases). Trimming stripped 0 bases from V and 4 bases from J, with 16 bases between. CDR3 length: 16 residues. Germline V gene lookup returns CDR1 LGHNA and CDR2 YSLEER. DNA for the CDR3: TGCGCCAGCAGCCAAGATACCGCAGGGGTAGGGTACGAGCAGTACTTC. This translates into CASSQDTAGVGYEQYF.

The J gene is TRBJ2-7, the V gene TRBV10-3, with D possibly TRBD1 on 5 matching bases. The V gene's germline CDR1 is ENHRY and CDR2 SYGVKD. This CDR3 has 16 amino acids. The germline V and J ends were trimmed by 3 bases and 2 bases, with 17 bases remaining between them. CDR3 amino acids: CAISEREQDHPYEQYF. In DNA, the CDR3 is TGTGCCATCAGTGAAAGGGAACAGGACCACCCCTACGAGCAGTACTTC.

There are a few counts of this clone. The chain couples TRBV7-8 to TRBJ1-5; the D is unclear. The CDR3 consists of 13 residues. Trimming cost V 2 bases and J 5 bases, with 7 bases left between them. Germline CDR1 is SGHVS and CDR2 is FQNEAQ. CDR3 DNA: TGTGCCAGCAGCTTACCCGGGTATCAGCCCCAGCATTTT. It encodes CASSLPGYQPQHF.

The chain couples TRBV27 to TRBJ1-1, with D maybe TRBD1 (5 bases). The V end lost 5 bases, the J end lost 0 bases, and 19 bases lay between the germline ends. Looked up from germline, CDR1 is MNHEY and CDR2 is SMNVEV (reference sequence). This CDR3 spans 17 amino acids. CDR3 sequence (DNA): TGTGCCAGCAGTGCGGGACTAAGTAGGCCCCTGAACACTGAAGCTTTCTTT. This encodes CASSAGLSRPLNTEAFF.

The chain links TRBV19 to TRBJ1-2; D is undetermined. Germline CDR1 reads LNHDA; CDR2 reads SQIVND (reference sequence). This CDR3 region has 16 residues. Trimming removed 8 bases from V and 1 base from J, with 20 bases in between. CDR3 sequence: CASHLYGSGDNYGYTF. The CDR3, as DNA: TGTGCCAGTCACCTCTACGGGTCTGGGGATAACTATGGCTACACCTTC.

The chain has TRBV7-6 and TRBJ1-1; D gene uncertain. This CDR3 has 16 amino acids. CDR1 is SGHVS, CDR2 FNYEAQ, per germline. The V and J ends lost 5 bases and 3 bases respectively, with 19 bases between them. The CDR3 loop is CASSNPTSVRDTEAFF. In DNA, the CDR3 is TGTGCCAGCAGCAACCCGACATCAGTTAGGGACACTGAAGCTTTCTTT.